This T cell receptor (beta chain) was documented in a study of graft-versus-host responses after intestinal transplantation. Only in-frame clones appear in the TCRdb table, and some are missing; sequencing was by immunoSEQ multiplex PCR. The sample comprises some 41,000 clones, about 92% of which are singletons, and less than 4% rests with the top ten. Trimming stripped 4 bases from V and 0 bases from J, with 12 bases between. CDR3 length equals 15 residues. In germline, CDR1 is MNHEY, CDR2 SVGAGI. General study findings and limits: Recipient-marrow GvH clones were detected, some having first appeared in ileum or blood.

With regard to this clone: Its antigen is unidentified.

This chain uses TRBV6-5 with TRBJ1-1; no clear D. This TCR came from a human patient who received an intestinal transplant, so some T cells may come from the graft donor. The material was PBMCs, obtained around 730 days after intestinal transplantation. The CDR3 region has the DNA TGTGCCAGCAGTTTTGGGAGAAATTTGAACACTGAAGCTTTCTTT. Residues: CASSFGRNLNTEAFF.